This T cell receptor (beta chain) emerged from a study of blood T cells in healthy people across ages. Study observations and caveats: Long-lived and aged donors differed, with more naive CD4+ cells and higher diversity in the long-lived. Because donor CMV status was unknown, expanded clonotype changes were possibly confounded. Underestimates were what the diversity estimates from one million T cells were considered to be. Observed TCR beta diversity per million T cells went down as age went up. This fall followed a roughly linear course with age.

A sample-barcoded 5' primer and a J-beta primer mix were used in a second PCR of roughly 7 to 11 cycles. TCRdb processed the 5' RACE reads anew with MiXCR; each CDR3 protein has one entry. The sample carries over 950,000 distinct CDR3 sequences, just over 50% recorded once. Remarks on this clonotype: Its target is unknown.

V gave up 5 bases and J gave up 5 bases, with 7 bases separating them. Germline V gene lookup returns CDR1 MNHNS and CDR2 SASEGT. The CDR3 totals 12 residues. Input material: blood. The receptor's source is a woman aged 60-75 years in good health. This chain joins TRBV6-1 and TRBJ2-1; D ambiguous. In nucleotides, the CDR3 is TGTGCCAGCAGTCGCAAAGACAATGAGCAGTTCTTC. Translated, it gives CASSRKDNEQFF.